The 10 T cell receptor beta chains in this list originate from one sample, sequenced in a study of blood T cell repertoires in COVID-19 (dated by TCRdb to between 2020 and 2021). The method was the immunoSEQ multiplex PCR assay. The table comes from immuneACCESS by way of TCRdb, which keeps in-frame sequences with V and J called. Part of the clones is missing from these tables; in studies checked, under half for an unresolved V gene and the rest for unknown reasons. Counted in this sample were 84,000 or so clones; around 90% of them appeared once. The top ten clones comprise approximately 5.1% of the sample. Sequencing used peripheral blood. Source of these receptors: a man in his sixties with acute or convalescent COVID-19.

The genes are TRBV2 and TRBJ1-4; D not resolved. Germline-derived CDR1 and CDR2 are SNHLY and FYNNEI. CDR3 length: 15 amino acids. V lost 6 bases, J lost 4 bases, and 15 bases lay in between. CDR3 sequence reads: CASSRRWRVNEKLFF. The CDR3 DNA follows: TGTGCCAGCAGCCGGAGGTGGAGGGTTAATGAAAAACTGTTTTTT.

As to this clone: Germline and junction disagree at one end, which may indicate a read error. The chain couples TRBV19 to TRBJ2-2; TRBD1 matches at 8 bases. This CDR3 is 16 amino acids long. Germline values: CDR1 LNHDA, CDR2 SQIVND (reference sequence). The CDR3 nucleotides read TGTGCCAGTAGTATATCCCGGACAGGGAACCCCGGGGAGCTGTTTTTT. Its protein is CASSISRTGNPGELFF.

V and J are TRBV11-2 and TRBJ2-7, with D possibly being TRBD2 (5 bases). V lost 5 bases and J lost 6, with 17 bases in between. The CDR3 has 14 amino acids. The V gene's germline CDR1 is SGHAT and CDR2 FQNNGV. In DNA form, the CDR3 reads TGTGCCAGCAGCCCCGAGGGTCTAAGCCTCGAGCAGTACTTC. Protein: CASSPEGLSLEQYF.

The CDR3 region is CATSRGSGNQETQYF. DNA of the CDR3: TGTGCCACCAGCAGAGGGTCAGGGAATCAAGAGACCCAGTACTTC. The chain joins TRBV15 to TRBJ2-5, with D tentatively TRBD1 (5 bases). This CDR3 spans 15 amino acids. Germline-derived CDR1 and CDR2 are LNHNV and YYDKDF (reference sequence). V was trimmed by 1 base and J by 2 bases, leaving 11 bases between them.

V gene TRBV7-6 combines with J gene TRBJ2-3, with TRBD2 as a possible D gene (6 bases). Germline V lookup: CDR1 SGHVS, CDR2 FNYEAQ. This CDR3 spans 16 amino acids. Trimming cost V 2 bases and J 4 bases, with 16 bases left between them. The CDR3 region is CASSLRAGGGADTQYF. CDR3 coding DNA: TGTGCCAGCAGCTTACGAGCCGGGGGTGGGGCAGATACGCAGTATTTT.

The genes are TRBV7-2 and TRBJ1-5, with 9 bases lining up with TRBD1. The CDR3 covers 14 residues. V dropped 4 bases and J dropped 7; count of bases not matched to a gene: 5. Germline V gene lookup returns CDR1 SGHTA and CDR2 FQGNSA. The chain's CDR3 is CASSSQGANQPQHF. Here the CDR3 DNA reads TGTGCCAGCAGCTCACAGGGGGCAAACCAGCCCCAGCATTTT.

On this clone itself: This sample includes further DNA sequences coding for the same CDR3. CDR3 DNA: TGTGCCAGCAGGCTTAGCGGGGGGCCGAACACCGGGGAGCTGTTTTTT. The encoded protein is CASRLSGGPNTGELFF. This chain links TRBV2 with TRBJ2-2, with 10 nucleotides matching TRBD2. V shed 6 bases, J shed 0 bases, and the junction held 4 bases outside the gene matches. The CDR3 has 16 amino acids. CDR1 is SNHLY, CDR2 FYNNEI, per germline.

The chain's CDR3 is CASSLGGLRQETQYF. In DNA, the CDR3 is TGTGCCAGCAGCCTGGGGGGACTACGCCAAGAGACCCAGTACTTC. The chain employs TRBV5-6 and TRBJ2-5, with TRBD2 identical over 7 bases. This CDR3 is 15 amino acids long. The germline gives CDR1 SGHDT, CDR2 YYEEEE. J was trimmed by 1 base and V by 4 bases; bases with no gene match: 7.

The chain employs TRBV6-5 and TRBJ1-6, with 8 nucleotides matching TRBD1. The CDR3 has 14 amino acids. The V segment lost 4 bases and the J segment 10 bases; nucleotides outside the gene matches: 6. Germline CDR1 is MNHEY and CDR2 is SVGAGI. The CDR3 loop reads CASSLTGEGSPLHF. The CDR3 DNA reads TGTGCCAGCAGTTTGACAGGGGAAGGCTCACCCCTCCACTTT.

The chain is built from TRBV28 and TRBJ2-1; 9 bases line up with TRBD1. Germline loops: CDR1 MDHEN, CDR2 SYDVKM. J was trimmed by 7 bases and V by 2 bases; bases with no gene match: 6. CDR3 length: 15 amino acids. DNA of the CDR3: TGTGCCAGCAGTTTAGCGGGGACAGGGTATAATGAGCAGTTCTTC. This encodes CASSLAGTGYNEQFF.